The entry below describes one T cell receptor beta chain. The data derive from a study of OX40 agonist ivuxolimab in advanced cancers. TCRdb keeps only in-frame clones here, not all; method: immunoSEQ multiplex PCR. Of tens of thousands of clones listed, around 90% are singletons. V was shortened by 0 bases and J by 8 bases, with 10 bases between the two germline ends. The CDR3 contains 13 residues. Germline assignment: CDR1 KGHSH and CDR2 LQKENI. The chain uses TRBV18 and TRBJ1-2; D unresolved. Material: CD4+ or CD8+ T cells sorted from blood, obtained in a trial of the OX40 agonist ivuxolimab. The TCR originated in an adult with an advanced solid tumor such as melanoma, head and neck, liver or kidney cancer. The CDR3 reads CASSPPEGSGYTF. CDR3 coding DNA: TGTGCCAGCTCACCACCCGAAGGGAGCGGCTACACCTTC.